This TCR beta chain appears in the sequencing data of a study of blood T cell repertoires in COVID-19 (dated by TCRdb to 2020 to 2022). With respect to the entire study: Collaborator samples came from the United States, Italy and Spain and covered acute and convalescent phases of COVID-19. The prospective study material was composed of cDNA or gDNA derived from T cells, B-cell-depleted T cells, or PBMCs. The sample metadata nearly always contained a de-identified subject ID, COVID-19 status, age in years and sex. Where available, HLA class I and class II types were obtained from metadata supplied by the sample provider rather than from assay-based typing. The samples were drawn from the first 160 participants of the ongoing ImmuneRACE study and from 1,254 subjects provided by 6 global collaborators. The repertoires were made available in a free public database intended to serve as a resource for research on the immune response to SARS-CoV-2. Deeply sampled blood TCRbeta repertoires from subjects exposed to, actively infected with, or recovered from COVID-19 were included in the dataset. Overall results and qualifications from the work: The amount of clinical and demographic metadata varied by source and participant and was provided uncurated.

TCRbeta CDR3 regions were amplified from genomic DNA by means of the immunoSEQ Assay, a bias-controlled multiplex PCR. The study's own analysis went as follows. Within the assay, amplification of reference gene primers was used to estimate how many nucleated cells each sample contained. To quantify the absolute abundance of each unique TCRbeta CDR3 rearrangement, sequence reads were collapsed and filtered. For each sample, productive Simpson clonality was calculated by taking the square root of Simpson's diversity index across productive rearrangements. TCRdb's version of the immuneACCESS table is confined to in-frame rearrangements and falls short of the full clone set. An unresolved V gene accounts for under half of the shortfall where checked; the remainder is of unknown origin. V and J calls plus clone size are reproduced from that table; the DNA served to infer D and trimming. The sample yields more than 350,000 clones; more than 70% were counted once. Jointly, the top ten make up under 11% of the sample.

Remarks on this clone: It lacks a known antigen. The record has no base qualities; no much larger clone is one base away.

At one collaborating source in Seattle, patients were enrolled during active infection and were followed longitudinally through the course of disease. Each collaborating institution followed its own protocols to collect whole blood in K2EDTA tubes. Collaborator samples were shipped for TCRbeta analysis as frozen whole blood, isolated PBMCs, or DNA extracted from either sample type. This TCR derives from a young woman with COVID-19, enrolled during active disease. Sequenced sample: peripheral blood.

The CDR3: CASSLAPRPLHF. The nucleotide sequence is given as TGTGCCAGCAGCTTGGCCCCCCGGCCCCTCCACTTT. Recombination joined TRBV5-8 with TRBJ1-6, with the D gene not clear enough to name. The germline V gene encodes CDR1 SGHTS and CDR2 YDEGEE. Trimming removed 0 bases from V and 13 bases from J, leaving 8 bases between the germline ends. Its CDR3 holds 12 amino acids, cysteine through phenylalanine. Of the read, only the CDR3 DNA is kept; its 36 bases are in frame from base 1. Outside the CDR3, residues come from the reference TRBV5-8 and TRBJ1-6 proteins, so the full variable domain is: EAGVTQSPTHLIKTRGQQATLRCSPISGHTSVYWYQQALGLGLQFLLWYDEGEERNRGNFPPRFSGRQFPNYSSELNVNALELEDSALYLCASSLAPRPLHFGNGTRLTVT.